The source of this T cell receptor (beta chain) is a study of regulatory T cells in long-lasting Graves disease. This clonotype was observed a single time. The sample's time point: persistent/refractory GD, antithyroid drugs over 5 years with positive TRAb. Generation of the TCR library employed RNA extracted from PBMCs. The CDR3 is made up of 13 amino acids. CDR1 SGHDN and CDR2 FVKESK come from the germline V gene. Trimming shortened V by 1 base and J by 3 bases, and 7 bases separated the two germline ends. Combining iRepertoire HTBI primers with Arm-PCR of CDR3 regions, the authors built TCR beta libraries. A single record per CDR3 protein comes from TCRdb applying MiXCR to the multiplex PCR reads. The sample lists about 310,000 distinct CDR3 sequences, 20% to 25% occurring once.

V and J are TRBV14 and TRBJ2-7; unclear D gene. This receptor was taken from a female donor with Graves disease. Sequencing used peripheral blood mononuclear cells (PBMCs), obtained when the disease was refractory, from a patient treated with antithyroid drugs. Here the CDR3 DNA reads TGTGCCAGCAGCCAAGGACATCACTACGAGCAGTACTTC. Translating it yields CASSQGHHYEQYF.